The source of this TCR beta chain is a study of blood T cell repertoires in COVID-19 (dated by TCRdb to 2020 to 2021). Background for the entire study: Samples from collaborators originated in the United States, Italy and Spain and spanned both the acute and convalescent phases of COVID-19. Sample metadata almost always included a de-identified subject ID, COVID-19 status, age in years and sex. Samples were obtained from the ongoing ImmuneRACE study (first 160 participants) and from over 1,000 subjects provided by 6 global collaborators. Deeply sampled blood TCRbeta repertoires from subjects exposed to, actively infected with, or recovered from COVID-19 were included in the dataset. The repertoires were released in a freely available public database intended as a resource for research on the immune response to SARS-CoV-2. Where available, HLA class I and class II types were obtained from metadata supplied by the sample provider rather than from assay-based typing. The material from the prospective study consisted of cDNA or gDNA derived from T cells, B-cell-depleted T cells, or PBMCs.

A remark on this clone: Its recognized antigen is unknown. Per-base qualities were not stored, and no clone one base away is much larger.

TCRbeta CDR3 regions were amplified from genomic DNA using the immunoSEQ Assay, a bias-controlled multiplex PCR. The authors' pipeline ran thus. The number of nucleated cells in each sample was estimated by amplification of reference gene primers within the assay. To quantify the absolute abundance of each unique TCRbeta CDR3 rearrangement, sequence reads were collapsed and filtered. Productive Simpson clonality was computed per sample as the square root of Simpson's diversity index over productive rearrangements. TCRdb's version of the immuneACCESS table is confined to in-frame rearrangements and falls short of the full clone set. An unresolved V gene accounts for under half of the shortfall where checked; the remainder is of unknown origin. V and J calls plus clone size are reproduced from that table; the DNA served to infer D and trimming. Counted in this sample were approximately 72,000 clones; more than 75% of them appeared once. 10% to 15% of the sample belongs to the ten largest clones.

The research as a whole found: The amount of clinical and demographic metadata varied by source and participant and was provided uncurated.

Whole blood was collected in K2EDTA tubes by collaborating institutions according to the institutions' own protocols. Collaborator samples were shipped for TCRbeta analysis as frozen whole blood, isolated PBMCs, or DNA extracted from either sample type. This clonotype was obtained from a woman in her sixties or seventies with acute or convalescent COVID-19. Sequencing was carried out using peripheral blood.

The sequenced DNA is TGTGCCAGCAGCTTAGCCGTGTGGGGGGACCCTAAGGATGGCTACACCTTC. Its product reads: CASSLAVWGDPKDGYTF. This sequence uses TRBV7-8 and TRBJ1-2; tentative D gene TRBD1, with 5 bases matching. V lost 0 bases and J lost 6 bases; the stretch between them is 20 bases long. The germline V gene encodes CDR1 SGHVS and CDR2 FQNEAQ. From the cysteine up to the phenylalanine, the CDR3 has a length of 17 residues. The DNA shown is the 51-base CDR3, in frame from base 1.